The sequence of this TCR beta chain was determined in a study of OX40 agonist ivuxolimab in advanced cancers. Study observations and caveats: Expanded clones were, on average, more numerous in CD8+ T cells than in CD4+.

Any history of autoimmune disease or systemic immunosuppression disqualified patients. Libraries were prepared by immunoSEQ multiplex PCR; TCRdb keeps only in-frame clonotypes and omits some of them. The sample lists roughly 60,000 clones, around 93% occurring once. About this clone: Its antigen is not known.

The material was CD4+ or CD8+ T cells sorted from blood, obtained in a trial of the OX40 agonist ivuxolimab. The receptor's source is an adult with an advanced solid tumor such as melanoma, head and neck, liver or kidney cancer.

CDR3 protein: CASGSTLAGGPYTGELFF. The CDR3 nucleotides are TGTGCCAGCGGTTCTACGCTAGCGGGAGGGCCTTACACCGGGGAGCTGTTTTTT. This sequence joins TRBV7-9 and TRBJ2-2; 12 positions agree with TRBD2. V lost 8 bases to trimming and J lost 3 bases; unmatched junction nucleotides: 13. The germline V gene encodes CDR1 SEHNR and CDR2 FQNEAQ (reference sequence). This CDR3 is built from 18 residues.